This TCR beta chain comes out of a study of OX40 agonist ivuxolimab in advanced cancers. About the research overall: Participants averaged approximately 65 years of age (range roughly 23 to 80) and were 82.7% male. Prior therapy, whether anti-PD-1, anti-PD-L1 or anti-CTLA-4, was allowed, and approximately 40% had some.

Produced via immunoSEQ multiplex PCR; TCRdb's table is partial and in-frame only. The sample has about 60,000 clones; 70% to 90% are singletons. V shed 10 bases and J shed 2 bases, with 14 bases lying between them. CDR1 is WNHNN and CDR2 is SYGVQD in the germline V gene (reference sequence). This CDR3 contains 13 residues. Study-level results: Circulating CD4+ and CD8+ T cells showed clonal expansion by week 6 at 0.1 to 3.0 mg/kg.

This clone has just a few counts. What it binds is not known. This clonotype originated in an adult with an advanced solid tumor such as melanoma, head and neck, liver or kidney cancer. This sequence joins TRBV10-1 and TRBJ1-1; no definite D call. This sample comprised CD4+ or CD8+ T cells sorted from blood, obtained in a trial of the OX40 agonist ivuxolimab. In DNA form, the CDR3 reads TGCGCCACATTGGGGTCGGGAAACACTGAAGCTTTCTTT. It translates to CATLGSGNTEAFF.